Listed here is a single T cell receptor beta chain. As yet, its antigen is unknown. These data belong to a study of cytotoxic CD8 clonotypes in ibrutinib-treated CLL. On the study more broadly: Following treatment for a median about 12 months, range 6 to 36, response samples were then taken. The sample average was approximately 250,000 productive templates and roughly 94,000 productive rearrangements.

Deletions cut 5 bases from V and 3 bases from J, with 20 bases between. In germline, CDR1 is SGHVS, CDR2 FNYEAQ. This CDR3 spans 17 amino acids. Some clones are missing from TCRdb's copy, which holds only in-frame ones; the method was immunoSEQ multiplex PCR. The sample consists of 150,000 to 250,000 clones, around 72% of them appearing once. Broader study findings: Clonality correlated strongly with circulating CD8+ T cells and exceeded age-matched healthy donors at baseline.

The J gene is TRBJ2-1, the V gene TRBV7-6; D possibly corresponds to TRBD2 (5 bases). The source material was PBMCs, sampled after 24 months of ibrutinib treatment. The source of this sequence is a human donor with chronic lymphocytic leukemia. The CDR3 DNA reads TGTGCCAGCAGCGGACGACTGGCGGGCGGTAACTACAATGAGCAGTTCTTC. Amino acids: CASSGRLAGGNYNEQFF. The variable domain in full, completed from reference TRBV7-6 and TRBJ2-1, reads GAGVSQSPRYKVTKRGQDVALRCDPISGHVSLYWYRQALGQGPEFLTYFNYEAQQDKSGLPNDRFSAERPEGSISTLTIQRTEQRDSAMYRCASSGRLAGGNYNEQFFGPGTRLTVL.